This T cell receptor (beta chain) was observed in a study of cytomegalovirus exposure and HLA in healthy donors. Study background: A prior study identified 90 million to 120 million unique TCR beta sequences from about 180 million T cells.

The CDR3 has 13 amino acids. Trimming left V 11 bases short and J 5 bases short, with 18 bases between. Germline CDR1 MNHEY, CDR2 SVGAGI. The PCR made use of 60 Vbeta and 13 Jbeta primers. Measured with immunoSEQ multiplex PCR; TCRdb has only the in-frame clones, and not every one. The sample has 100,000 to 150,000 clones. With regard to this clone: What it binds is unknown.

Broader study findings: Looking again later, the authors saw that most CMV-associated TCR beta chains seemed HLA-restricted. It was only CMV serostatus that was available as immune exposure information.

The clonotype originates from a woman aged 35 to 49 in good health and CMV-seronegative. The specimen sequenced was PBMCs. The genes are TRBV6-5 and TRBJ1-2, with D perhaps matching TRBD1 (6 bases). CDR3 residues: CAEGNRVGYGYTF. CDR3 DNA: TGTGCCGAGGGGAACAGGGTGGGGTATGGCTACACCTTC.